The following is a TCR beta chain sequence with its context. The antigen is undetermined. The record originates from a study of T cell responses to AZD1222 COVID-19 vaccine. Study results and limitations: Sampling that yielded the repertoires occurred only after the peak T cell response.

The V gene's germline CDR1 is MNHEY and CDR2 SMNVEV (reference sequence). This CDR3 region has 11 residues. The method was immunoSEQ multiplex PCR; TCRdb's version includes in-frame clones alone and lacks a portion of them. The table lists 98,000 or so clones, just over 85% of them singletons. The clonotype comes from an adult in good health. This sequence joins TRBV27 and TRBJ1-1; D perhaps matches TRBD1 (6 bases). This material consisted of peripheral blood, taken on day 0 of AZD1222 vaccination. In nucleotides, the CDR3 is TGTTCCGAAACAGGGTATGCTGAAGCTTTCTTT. Translating gives CSETGYAEAFF.